The following is a T cell receptor beta chain sequence with its context. What it recognizes is unknown. One end of the junction does not line up with germline, which may come from a read error. This entry comes from a study of T cells after yellow fever vaccination. Study-level background: Preparation of fractions with low cell numbers was performed using SMART-Seq v4 Ultra Low Input. Overall study results and limits: Clonotypes found in both CD4 and CD8 compartments made up a small share. It was a weaker secondary response, yet one that peaked faster, at day 5 versus 15.

MiXCR was run by TCRdb on the 5' RACE reads, yielding one entry per CDR3 protein. The data contain over 300,000 distinct CDR3 sequences, roughly 6.8% of them singletons. The germline V gene has CDR1 MGHRA and CDR2 YSYEKL. This CDR3 contains 16 residues. V usage is TRBV4-1 and J usage is TRBJ2-1; maybe TRBD1 (6 bases). Sequencing was performed on PBMCs, taken approximately 40 days after the first yellow fever vaccination. The receptor was derived from a man between 18 and 35 years old who received the YFV17D yellow fever vaccine. The DNA of the CDR3 is TGCGCCAGCAGCCAAGCTTTTGGGGGCGGCTACAATGAGAAGTTCTTC. Amino acids: CASSQAFGGGYNEKFF.